These 21 T cell receptor beta chains share one sample of origin, sequenced in a study of Graves' ophthalmopathy and Graves' hyperthyroidism. As the template, RNA transcripts were used to amplify TCR beta CDR3 regions. First-round RT-PCR used HTBI primers; second-round multiplex PCR followed. TCRdb reprocessed the multiplex PCR reads via MiXCR and lists one record per CDR3 protein. The sample includes 500,000 to 600,000 distinct CDR3 sequences, roughly 39% of them seen just once. Sequenced material: peripheral blood or thyroid tissue (not recorded which). These receptors came from an adult man with Graves' hyperthyroidism.

The table lists this clonotype with many counts. The J gene is TRBJ2-7, the V gene TRBV5-6; 9 bases match TRBD1. V shed 2 bases and J 5 bases; nucleotides not matched to a gene: 8. The CDR3 length is 15 residues. Germline V gene data show CDR1 as SGHDT and CDR2 as YYEEEE. CDR3 loop: CASSLGPGQGNEQYF. DNA of the CDR3: TGTGCCAGCAGCTTAGGACCGGGACAGGGAAACGAGCAGTACTTC.

The CDR3 protein is CASNPDLTSRGNEQFF. The DNA for the CDR3 is TGTGCCAGCAACCCCGACCTGACTAGCCGGGGGAATGAGCAGTTCTTC. The rearrangement links TRBV2 to TRBJ2-1; 7 positions agree with TRBD2. Germline CDR1 is SNHLY and CDR2 is FYNNEI. The CDR3 extends over 16 amino acids. The trim removed 7 bases at V and 7 bases at J, leaving 16 bases unmatched.

The CDR3 sequence: CASSYSGTGGSPLHF. For the CDR3, the DNA is TGTGCCAGCAGTTACTCCGGAACAGGGGGATCACCCCTCCACTTT. The V call is TRBV7-9, the J call TRBJ1-6, with 8 bases matching TRBD1. Germline lookup yields CDR1 SEHNR and CDR2 FQNEAQ (reference sequence). The length of the CDR3 is 15 residues. The junction had 11 bases not matched to a gene; V was cut back by 6 bases and J by 10 bases.

This clonotype was found many times. Mismatch with germline at one junction end may stem from a read error. V gene TRBV4-1 combines with J gene TRBJ1-5, with D unclear. In germline, CDR1 is MGHRA, CDR2 YSYEKL. The CDR3 is made up of 16 amino acids. This CDR3 reads CASSHSSPPPNEPQHF. CDR3 nucleotide sequence: TGCGCCAGCAGCCATTCTTCTCCGCCCCCCAATGAGCCCCAGCATTTT.

V is TRBV25-1 and J is TRBJ1-2; 7 bases fit TRBD1. From germline, CDR1 is MGHDK and CDR2 SYGVNS. The CDR3 has 14 amino acids. Losses at the gene ends were 8 bases for V and 1 base for J; bases not matched to a gene: 7. The CDR3 bases are TGTGCCAGCGGTCCGGCAGGGGGTAACTATGGCTACACCTTC. Translating it yields CASGPAGGNYGYTF.

This chain connects TRBV28 to TRBJ2-7, with D perhaps TRBD1 (6 bases). This CDR3 has 15 residues. The ends were cut back, 3 bases at V and 4 bases at J, with 16 bases in the middle. Germline V gene sequence: CDR1 MDHEN, CDR2 SYDVKM. The CDR3 coding sequence is TGTGCCAGCAGTTTCACACCCCGACAGGCATACGAGCAGTACTTC. Translating it yields CASSFTPRQAYEQYF.

This clonotype was observed at least ten times. V and J are TRBV13 and TRBJ1-1; the D is unclear. From germline, CDR1 is PRHDT and CDR2 FYEKMQ (reference sequence). This CDR3 has 14 residues. The V end lost 8 bases, the J end lost 3 bases, and 16 bases lay between the germline ends. CDR3 in DNA: TGTGCCAGCGTTCCTTTGGGAAGAGACACTGAAGCTTTCTTT. It codes for CASVPLGRDTEAFF.

The chain carries TRBV24-1 and TRBJ2-5; 9 bases line up with TRBD1. The end of the DNA is better explained by TRBJ2-1, so the J call may be wrong. Germline values: CDR1 KGHDR, CDR2 SFDVKD. The CDR3 is made up of 16 amino acids. The CDR3 region has the DNA TGTGCCACCAGGGCATCCGGGACAGGGCCGTACAATGAGCAGTTCTTC. Translated, it gives CATRASGTGPYNEQFF.

This clonotype was counted once. V is TRBV5-4 and J is TRBJ2-1, with TRBD2 matching over 9 bases. Germline loops: CDR1 SGHNT, CDR2 YYREEE (reference sequence). The CDR3 covers 14 residues. Unmatched junction bases numbered 5, after V lost 10 bases and J lost 0 bases. CDR3 loop: CAGSGGSSYNEQFF. DNA for the CDR3: TGTGCCGGGAGCGGGGGGAGCTCCTACAATGAGCAGTTCTTC. The complete variable domain, with remaining parts taken from reference TRBV5-4 and TRBJ2-1, reads ETGVTQSPTHLIKTRGQQVTLRCSSQSGHNTVSWYQQALGQGPQFIFQYYREEENGRGNFPPRFSGLQFPNYSSELNVNALELDDSALYLCAGSGGSSYNEQFFGPGTRLTVL.

The chain recombines TRBV29-1 with TRBJ2-5; TRBD2 matches 9 bases. The germline V gene encodes CDR1 SQVTM and CDR2 ANQGSEA. The V segment lost 3 bases and the J segment 3 bases; nucleotides outside the gene matches: 5. The CDR3 has 14 residues. CDR3 protein: CSVDIIAGEETQYF. The CDR3 DNA is TGCAGCGTTGACATTATAGCGGGAGAAGAGACCCAGTACTTC. Drawing the rest from reference TRBV29-1 and TRBJ2-5, the complete variable domain is SAVISQKPSRDICQRGTSLTIQCQVDSQVTMMFWYRQQPGQSLTLIATANQGSEATYESGFVIDKFPISRPNLTFSTLTVSNMSPEDSSIYLCSVDIIAGEETQYFGPGTRLLVL.

This clonotype turned up a few times. This chain links TRBV7-2 with TRBJ2-2; 7 bases fit TRBD2. CDR3 size: 14 residues. Trimming at V came to 7 bases and at J to 2 bases, leaving 4 bases not matched to a gene. Germline values: CDR1 SGHTA, CDR2 FQGNSA. CDR3 in DNA: TGTGCCAGCACCCCGGGGGGAAACACCGGGGAGCTGTTTTTT. Translating it yields CASTPGGNTGELFF.

The chain combines TRBV2 with TRBJ2-2; D not resolved. Between the trimmed V and J ends, which lost 8 bases and 0 bases, there was a span of 13 bases. CDR3 length equals 15 residues. Per the germline V gene, CDR1 is SNHLY and CDR2 is FYNNEI. Here the CDR3 DNA reads TGTGCCAGCGGCTTCCCCGCGGCGAACACCGGGGAGCTGTTTTTT. Amino acid sequence: CASGFPAANTGELFF.

This clonotype was recorded many times. V gene TRBV15 combines with J gene TRBJ2-2; the D gene is possibly TRBD2 (6 bases). The CDR3 covers 17 residues. V was cut by 3 bases and J by 5 bases, with 19 bases left in between. Germline CDR1 reads LNHNV; CDR2 reads YYDKDF (reference sequence). This chain's CDR3 is CATSRGGDPSATGELFF. For the CDR3, the DNA is TGTGCCACCAGCAGGGGCGGGGACCCTTCAGCGACCGGGGAGCTGTTTTTT.

This clonotype came up a few times. The V gene is TRBV27, the J gene TRBJ2-5, with unresolved D. The CDR3 runs to 15 residues. V lost 2 bases and J lost 5, with 15 bases in between. Germline CDR1 is MNHEY and CDR2 is SMNVEV (reference sequence). The chain's CDR3 is CASSLKRTLGETQYF. The DNA of the CDR3 is TGTGCCAGCAGTTTAAAACGGACCCTGGGGGAGACCCAGTACTTC.

This rearrangement joins TRBV12-3 or TRBV12-4 to TRBJ1-2; weak D call: TRBD1 (6 bases). The ends were cut back, 6 bases at V and 3 bases at J, with 14 bases in the middle. There are 14 residues in the CDR3. CDR3 region: CASSRQGIDYGYTF. CDR3 bases: TGTGCCAGCAGCCGCCAGGGGATTGACTATGGCTACACCTTC.

The sample holds many counts of this clonotype. The chain couples TRBV12-3 or TRBV12-4 to TRBJ1-1; D remains unclear. The CDR3 covers 14 residues. V was trimmed by 3 bases and J by 1 base, leaving 9 bases between them. As DNA, the CDR3 is TGTGCCAGCAGTTTTGACACGACGAACACTGAAGCTTTCTTT. This translates into CASSFDTTNTEAFF.

With regard to this clonotype: It is likely a read error, because the conserved phenylalanine at the end of the CDR3 is missing. The CDR3 nucleotides read TGTGCCAGTAGTACCTCGACAGGGGGCGGCGGGCGAGAGACCCAGTACCTC. This encodes CASSTSTGGGGRETQYL. The rearrangement uses TRBV19 and TRBJ2-5, with TRBD1 identical over 10 bases. This CDR3 spans 17 amino acids. V lost 4 bases to trimming and J lost 4 bases; unmatched junction nucleotides: 12. Germline V CDR1 and CDR2: LNHDA, SQIVND (reference sequence).

CDR3 sequence: CASSLQTSGGEQYF. CDR3 nucleotides: TGTGCCAGCAGCTTACAGACTAGCGGCGGTGAGCAGTACTTC. V is TRBV7-9 and J is TRBJ2-7, with TRBD2 matching over 9 bases. V lost 2 bases, J lost 7 bases, and 6 bases stayed unmatched. The CDR3 loop spans 14 amino acids. Germline CDR1 reads SEHNR; CDR2 reads FQNEAQ (reference sequence).

This clonotype was observed many times. The chain has TRBV5-5 and TRBJ2-7; a weak D match, TRBD1 (5 bases). Trimming left V 5 bases short and J 3 bases short, with 15 bases between. The CDR3 totals 14 residues. The germline gives CDR1 SGHKS, CDR2 YYEKEE (reference sequence). CDR3 residues: CASSRYRTNYEQYF. The DNA for the CDR3 is TGTGCCAGCAGTCGTTACAGGACGAACTACGAGCAGTACTTC.

V usage is TRBV20-1 and J usage is TRBJ1-2, with 8 positions matching TRBD1. This CDR3 is built from 14 residues. After removal of 4 bases from V and 3 bases from J, the junction contained 7 bases not matched to a gene. Germline V gene data show CDR1 as DFQATT and CDR2 as SNEGSKA (reference sequence). CDR3 loop: CSATFDRGDYGYTF. CDR3 bases: TGCAGTGCTACGTTCGACAGGGGTGACTATGGCTACACCTTC.

This chain links TRBV27 with TRBJ1-2, with D uncertain. CDR1 is MNHEY, CDR2 SMNVEV, per germline (reference sequence). V was pared by 6 bases and J by 10 bases, with 21 bases between. The length of the CDR3 is 14 residues. As DNA, the CDR3 is TGTGCCAGCAGCAAAACCCGGGAGGCCCTGACCTACACCTTC. Protein product: CASSKTREALTYTF.